This TCR beta chain was recorded in a study of blood T cell repertoires in COVID-19. Study at large: COVID-19 samples collected from the United States, Italy and Spain covered acute and convalescent phases. PBMCs, B-cell-depleted T cells, or T cells provided the cDNA or gDNA that made up the material.

This CDR3 region has 15 residues. Trimming removed 5 bases from V and 5 bases from J; junction bases left unmatched: 9. Germline V gene sequence: CDR1 SGHVS, CDR2 FQNEAQ. This clone was observed a few times. Authors' methods: From reference gene primer amplification, estimates of nucleated cell counts were derived. Using immunoSEQ multiplex PCR, the repertoire was profiled, and TCRdb retains in-frame clones only, with some absent. That table supplies the V and J calls and clone size; D and trimming were determined from the DNA. The sample yields some 14,000 clones, about 80% seen once. What was sequenced was peripheral blood. The chain recombines TRBV7-8 with TRBJ1-2; 9 bases match TRBD1. The receptor was derived from a man between 65 and 79 years old with acute or convalescent COVID-19. The CDR3 region is CASSNAPGTGYGYTF. The CDR3 nucleotides read TGTGCCAGCAGCAATGCTCCCGGGACAGGGTATGGCTACACCTTC.